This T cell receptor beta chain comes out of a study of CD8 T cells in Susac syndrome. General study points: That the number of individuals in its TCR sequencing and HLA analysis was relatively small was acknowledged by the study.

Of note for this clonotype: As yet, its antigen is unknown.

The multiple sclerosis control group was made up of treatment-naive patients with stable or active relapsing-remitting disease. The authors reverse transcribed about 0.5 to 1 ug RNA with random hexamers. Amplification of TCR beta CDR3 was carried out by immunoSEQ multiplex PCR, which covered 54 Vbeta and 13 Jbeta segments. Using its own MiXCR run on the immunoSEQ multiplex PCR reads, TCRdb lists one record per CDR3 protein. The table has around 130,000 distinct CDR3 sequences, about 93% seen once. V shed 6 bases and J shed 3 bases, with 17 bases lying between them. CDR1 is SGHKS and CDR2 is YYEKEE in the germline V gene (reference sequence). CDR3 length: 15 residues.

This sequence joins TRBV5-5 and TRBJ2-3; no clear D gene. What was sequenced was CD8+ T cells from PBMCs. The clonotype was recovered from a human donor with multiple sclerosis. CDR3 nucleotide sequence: TGTGCCAGCACATACTCGTGGCCCAATACAGATACGCAGTATTTT. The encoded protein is CASTYSWPNTDTQYF.